One sample yielded the 27 T cell receptor beta chains listed below, sequenced in a study of post-analysis software for immune sequencing data. General study findings and limits: Controls had lower frequencies than patients of five TRBV segments, which included TRBV5-6, TRBV5-1 and TRBV20-1.

The library was made from cDNA and included unique molecular identifiers. TCRdb analysed the PCR reads with MiXCR anew, one entry per CDR3 protein. The sample gives about 800,000 distinct CDR3 sequences, roughly 30% of which show up once; roughly 0.57% is in the top ten. No antigen is known for these receptors. Sequenced material: blood. Receptors originate from a girl aged 5-17 years with multiple sclerosis.

The chain joins TRBV29-1 to TRBJ2-2; D may be TRBD1 (6 bases). The CDR3 is 14 amino acids. Trimming removed 7 bases from V and 0 bases from J, with 12 bases in between. Germline CDR1 is SQVTM and CDR2 is ANQGSEA. The CDR3 region has the DNA TGCAGCGCCGCCGGGACATCGAACACCGGGGAGCTGTTTTTT. The encoded protein is CSAAGTSNTGELFF.

The V gene is TRBV2, the J gene TRBJ2-1, with D hard to call. The CDR3 length is 11 residues. Looked up from germline, CDR1 is SNHLY and CDR2 is FYNNEI. Deletions cut 6 bases from V and 6 bases from J, with 6 bases between. CDR3: CASRYGNEQFF. The CDR3 nucleotides are TGTGCCAGCAGGTACGGCAATGAGCAGTTCTTC.

V gene TRBV29-1 combines with J gene TRBJ1-6; 8 nucleotides match TRBD1. Germline-derived CDR1 and CDR2 are SQVTM and ANQGSEA. The V gene end was trimmed by 6 bases and the J gene end by 6 bases; junction bases not matched to a gene: 4. The CDR3 contains 13 residues. CDR3 sequence: CSVRQGSNSPLHF. The CDR3 region has the DNA TGCAGCGTGCGACAGGGGAGTAATTCACCCCTCCACTTT.

The chain has TRBV6-2 or TRBV6-3 and TRBJ2-3; tentatively, D is TRBD1 or TRBD2 (5 bases each). Trimming stripped 0 bases from V and 2 bases from J, with 12 bases between. Germline loops: CDR1 MNHEY, CDR2 SVGEGT. This CDR3 has 16 amino acids. CDR3 DNA: TGTGCCAGCAGTTACTCGCGTGTCGGGACCACAGATACGCAGTATTTT. Translated, it gives CASSYSRVGTTDTQYF.

The chain links TRBV10-3 to TRBJ2-7, with 9 bases matching TRBD2. Losses at the gene ends were 3 bases for V and 6 bases for J; bases not matched to a gene: 15. The germline V gene encodes CDR1 ENHRY and CDR2 SYGVKD. The CDR3 is made up of 17 amino acids. The CDR3 DNA reads as TGTGCCATCAGTGACTCGTCCAGGCGGGAGGGCCGTTTCGAGCAGTACTTC. Translated: CAISDSSRREGRFEQYF.

This clonotype was seen many times. The V and J genes are TRBV11-2 and TRBJ2-3; D is undetermined. V lost 0 bases and J 3 bases, leaving 13 bases between the germline ends. The CDR3 length is 16 residues. Germline CDR1 is SGHAT and CDR2 is FQNNGV. The CDR3 region has the DNA TGTGCCAGCAGCTTAGATGGGGAATCCGGTACAGATACGCAGTATTTT. It is translated as CASSLDGESGTDTQYF.

The gene calls are TRBV7-9 and TRBJ2-3, with TRBD2 matching 10 bases. Germline assignment: CDR1 SEHNR and CDR2 FQNEAQ (reference sequence). The J segment lost 1 base and the V segment lost 4 bases, leaving 5 bases of the junction unmatched. The CDR3 has 16 residues. CDR3 region: CASSSWTSGRTDTQYF. Written as DNA, the CDR3 is TGTGCCAGCAGCTCCTGGACTAGCGGACGCACAGATACGCAGTATTTT.

The chain is built from TRBV7-9 and TRBJ1-1; TRBD1 aligns across 7 bases. Unmatched junction bases numbered 7, after V lost 5 bases and J lost 4 bases. The length of the CDR3 is 14 residues. From germline, CDR1 is SEHNR and CDR2 FQNEAQ (reference sequence). For the CDR3, the DNA is TGTGCCAGCAGCCCAGGGGGTTTGCGCACTGAAGCTTTCTTT. It encodes CASSPGGLRTEAFF.

The rearrangement joins TRBV7-9 to TRBJ2-1; 13 positions agree with TRBD2. The V gene end was trimmed by 6 bases and the J gene end by 10 bases; junction bases not matched to a gene: 9. The CDR3 has 15 amino acids. In germline, CDR1 is SEHNR, CDR2 FQNEAQ (reference sequence). This CDR3 reads CASRLTSGRASEQFF. CDR3 bases: TGTGCCAGCAGACTAACTAGCGGGAGGGCCTCCGAGCAGTTCTTC.

The V gene is TRBV29-1, the J gene TRBJ2-7; 7 bases are a match to TRBD1. The assigned J gene may be wrong: the sequence end matches TRBJ2-5 better. CDR3 size: 13 residues. Germline lookup yields CDR1 SQVTM and CDR2 ANQGSEA. CDR3 sequence (DNA): TGCAGCGTTGGGCCCGACAGGGAAGAGACCCAGTACTTC. Residues: CSVGPDREETQYF.

This clonotype was observed once. The J gene is TRBJ2-6, the V gene TRBV7-9; D unclear. Germline CDR1 reads SEHNR; CDR2 reads FQNEAQ (reference sequence). This CDR3 is 17 amino acids long. Between the trimmed V and J ends, which lost 2 bases and 4 bases, there was a span of 15 bases. CDR3 nucleotides: TGTGCCAGCAGCTTAATCCGACCCGGCCGGGGGGCCAACGTCCTGACTTTC. It specifies CASSLIRPGRGANVLTF.

The V gene is TRBV4-3, the J gene TRBJ2-7; 7 bases fit TRBD2. The CDR3 loop spans 14 amino acids. The ends lost 4 bases at V and 1 base at J; junction bases unmatched: 4. CDR1 is LGHNA, CDR2 YSLEER, per germline. CDR3 DNA sequence: TGCGCCAGCAGCCCGGACGGGAGGTCCTACGAGCAGTACTTC. Protein sequence: CASSPDGRSYEQYF.

This clonotype was found a few times. The genes are TRBV14 and TRBJ2-5, with no clear D. The end of the DNA aligns better with TRBJ2-7, so the J call may be wrong. The CDR3 has 11 amino acids. Germline V lookup: CDR1 SGHDN, CDR2 FVKESK. CDR3 protein: CASSQDTEQYF. CDR3 nucleotides: TGTGCCAGCAGCCAAGATACCGAGCAGTACTTC.

As regards this clonotype: A much larger clone is a single base away; this may be a read error. This chain joins TRBV7-9 and TRBJ2-5; D is uncertain. Matching the DNA end better, TRBJ2-7 makes the J call doubtful. The germline CDR1 and CDR2 sequences are SEHNR and FQNEAQ (reference sequence). CDR3 length: 12 amino acids. The CDR3 is CASSLKSYEQYF. The CDR3 DNA sequence: TGTGCCAGCAGCTTAAAAAGCTACGAGCAGTACTTC.

This clonotype turned up a few times. The DNA of the CDR3 is TGTGCCAGCAGCTTTGAGCTTTCTCCGGAGACCCAGTACTTC. Translation gives CASSFELSPETQYF. J is TRBJ2-5 and V is TRBV7-9; D is unresolved. Trimming took 3 bases from V and 5 from J, leaving 13 bases between them. This CDR3 has 14 amino acids. Germline assignment: CDR1 SEHNR and CDR2 FQNEAQ (reference sequence).

The gene calls are TRBV5-1 and TRBJ1-1; D is unresolved. The germline V gene encodes CDR1 SGHRS and CDR2 YFSETQ. With 0 bases removed from V and 9 bases from J, the gap between germline ends came to 9 bases. The CDR3 has 12 amino acids. In DNA, the CDR3 is TGCGCCAGCAGCTTGGATGGCGACAAAGCTTTCTTT. The encoded protein is CASSLDGDKAFF.

Concerning this clonotype: It may be a read error: a sequence one base away is much more abundant. V is TRBV27 and J is TRBJ1-5; D gene uncertain. V was cut by 4 bases and J by 3 bases, with 7 bases left in between. Germline loops: CDR1 MNHEY, CDR2 SMNVEV (reference sequence). The CDR3 runs 13 residues. CDR3 sequence: CASSWRTNQPQHF. For the CDR3, the DNA is TGTGCCAGCAGTTGGAGGACCAATCAGCCCCAGCATTTT.

The gene calls are TRBV2 and TRBJ2-4; 12 nucleotides match TRBD1. The end of the DNA fits TRBJ2-5 better, so the J call may be wrong. Germline CDR1 and CDR2: SNHLY and FYNNEI. The CDR3 is 21 amino acids. This CDR3 is CASSTGTGGTLAGVPQETQYF. For the CDR3, the DNA is TGTGCCAGTAGCACCGGGACAGGGGGCACCTTAGCGGGGGTCCCTCAAGAGACCCAGTACTTC.

The rearrangement links TRBV20-1 to TRBJ1-2; a possible D gene is TRBD1 (6 bases). Trimming left V 0 bases short and J 7 bases short, with 15 bases between. This CDR3 region has 14 residues. Germline V lookup: CDR1 DFQATT, CDR2 SNEGSKA (reference sequence). The CDR3 nucleotides are TGCAGTGCTAGAGATAACCCAGGGGTGGTTGGCTACACCTTC. Its protein is CSARDNPGVVGYTF.

J is TRBJ2-1 and V is TRBV10-3; 7 nucleotides match TRBD1. This CDR3 has 13 residues. Germline CDR1 is ENHRY and CDR2 is SYGVKD. With 10 bases clipped from V and 3 bases from J, the junction kept 6 bases outside the gene matches. The CDR3 reads CATKDRDYNEQFF. CDR3 nucleotides: TGTGCCACCAAAGACAGGGACTACAATGAGCAGTTCTTC.

In regard to this clonotype: A much larger clone differs from this one at a single base, so this may be a read error. The chain carries TRBV20-1 and TRBJ2-7; 9 bases align to TRBD1. The CDR3 contains 13 residues. Germline values: CDR1 DFQATT, CDR2 SNEGSKA (reference sequence). The CDR3 nucleotides are TGCAGTGCTTCCCGGGACAGGGCCTACGAGCGGTACTTC. Protein: CSASRDRAYERYF.

The table lists this clonotype with a few counts. The gene calls are TRBV7-2 and TRBJ2-7; tentative D call: TRBD2 (6 bases). Germline values: CDR1 SGHTA, CDR2 FQGNSA. The CDR3 is 16 amino acids. V dropped 5 bases and J dropped 3 bases, with 20 bases sitting between them. The CDR3 nucleotides are TGTGCCAGCAGCATGATTCGACCGGGACTCCTCTACGAGCAGTACTTC. It encodes CASSMIRPGLLYEQYF.

The rearrangement links TRBV6-6 to TRBJ2-4, with D unclear. Per germline, CDR1 MNHNY and CDR2 SVGAGI (reference sequence). The CDR3 has 12 residues. The germline V and J ends were trimmed by 6 bases and 6 bases, with 9 bases remaining between them. CDR3 DNA sequence: TGTGCCAGCAGCCAGACCCTAAACATTCAGTACTTC. Translating it yields CASSQTLNIQYF.

This clonotype was observed a few times. The chain carries TRBV10-3 and TRBJ2-3; 9 nucleotides match TRBD2. Trimming at V came to 6 bases and at J to 6 bases, leaving 25 bases not matched to a gene. The CDR3 loop spans 20 amino acids. CDR1 and CDR2 from the germline V gene are ENHRY and SYGVKD. The CDR3 loop is CAIRDVGASGNVEGVDTQYF. The CDR3 nucleotides are TGTGCCATCAGGGACGTGGGGGCTAGCGGGAATGTCGAAGGGGTGGATACGCAGTATTTT.

J is TRBJ2-1 and V is TRBV9; tentatively, D is TRBD1 or TRBD2 (5 bases each). CDR1 is SGDLS, CDR2 YYNGEE, per germline. This CDR3 has 13 residues. V dropped 3 bases and J dropped 8 bases, with 12 bases sitting between them. CDR3 residues: CASSAWDADEQFF. In DNA, the CDR3 is TGTGCCAGCAGCGCCTGGGACGCCGATGAGCAGTTCTTC.

The chain recombines TRBV12-3 or TRBV12-4 with TRBJ1-1, with a weak D call TRBD1 (5 bases). Trimming removed 1 base at V and 11 bases at J, with 11 bases between. The CDR3 has 12 residues. The CDR3 protein is CASSLGQGMAFF. The CDR3 DNA is TGTGCCAGCAGTTTAGGGCAGGGCATGGCTTTCTTT.

This clonotype occurred a few times. This chain links TRBV9 with TRBJ2-1; maybe TRBD1 (5 bases). There are 13 residues in the CDR3. Germline V gene sequence: CDR1 SGDLS, CDR2 YYNGEE. V lost 3 bases, J lost 6 bases, and 10 bases lay in between. CDR3 nucleotides: TGTGCCAGCAGCGACAGGCCCCTCAATGAGCAGTTCTTC. Translation: CASSDRPLNEQFF.